Presented here are 5 T cell receptor beta chains from one specimen sequenced in a study of T cells in Graves' hyperthyroidism and ophthalmopathy. The investigators amplified TCR beta CDR3 regions from RNA transcripts. TCR CDR3 underwent first-round RT-PCR with the HTBI primer set. TCRdb passed the multiplex PCR reads through MiXCR, listing each CDR3 protein once. The sample gives approximately 400,000 distinct CDR3 sequences, 14% of which show up once; approximately 11% is in the top ten. The sequenced sample consisted of blood. The receptors here all came from a woman aged 55-70 years with Graves' hyperthyroidism.

This clonotype was observed at least ten times. J is TRBJ2-5 and V is TRBV3-1; D is undetermined. CDR3 length: 14 residues. Germline V lookup: CDR1 LGHDT, CDR2 YNNKEL (reference sequence). V lost 2 bases, J lost 1 base, and 8 bases lay in between. This CDR3 is CASSQQPGQETQYF. CDR3 nucleotides: TGTGCCAGCAGCCAACAACCCGGCCAAGAGACCCAGTACTTC.

This clonotype was picked up a small number of times. The chain employs TRBV7-6 and TRBJ2-1; the D gene is possibly TRBD1 (6 bases). The CDR3 is made up of 16 amino acids. Germline V CDR1 and CDR2: SGHVS, FNYEAQ. With 6 bases removed from V and 0 bases from J, the gap between germline ends came to 15 bases. The CDR3 region is CASRPTGYGSYNEQFF. DNA for the CDR3: TGTGCCAGCAGACCAACAGGGTACGGCTCCTACAATGAGCAGTTCTTC.

This clonotype was recorded a few times. This rearrangement joins TRBV5-5 to TRBJ1-2; TRBD1 aligns across 8 bases. J lost 4 bases, V lost 4 bases, and 12 bases had no gene match. Germline CDR1 SGHKS, CDR2 YYEKEE (reference sequence). The CDR3 covers 16 residues. The CDR3 spells CASSGRTGWVTYGYTF. In DNA form, the CDR3 reads TGTGCCAGCAGCGGGAGGACAGGGTGGGTTACCTATGGCTACACCTTC. Variable domain in full (rest from reference TRBV5-5 and TRBJ1-2): DAGVTQSPTHLIKTRGQQVTLRCSPISGHKSVSWYQQVLGQGPQFIFQYYEKEERGRGNFPDRFSARQFPNYSSELNVNALLLGDSALYLCASSGRTGWVTYGYTFGSGTRLTVV.

Many counts were recorded for this clonotype. The rearrangement joins TRBV20-1 to TRBJ1-4; D gene uncertain. CDR3 size: 11 residues. Germline V lookup: CDR1 DFQATT, CDR2 SNEGSKA (reference sequence). Trimming took off 6 bases at V and 8 bases at J, with 10 bases between the two ends. For the CDR3, the DNA is TGCAGTGCCCTTGGTTCGGAAAAACTGTTTTTT. Protein sequence: CSALGSEKLFF.

Ten or more counts support this clonotype. The gene calls are TRBV6-1 and TRBJ1-2; 9 nucleotides agree with TRBD1. Trimming removed 4 bases from V and 4 bases from J; junction bases left unmatched: 4. CDR1 is MNHNS and CDR2 is SASEGT in the germline V gene. There are 14 residues in the CDR3. The DNA of the CDR3 is TGTGCCAGCAGTGCGGACAGGGGTCTCTATGGCTACACCTTC. Translated: CASSADRGLYGYTF.